This T cell receptor (beta chain) was recorded in a study of OX40 agonist ivuxolimab in advanced cancers. For the study at large: Patients with prior anti-PD-1, anti-PD-L1 or anti-CTLA-4 therapy were eligible; roughly 41% had some. Study-level findings and limits: Clonal expansion by week 6 occurred in CD4+ and CD8+ blood T cells (at 0.1 to 3.0 mg/kg).

The ends were cut back, 0 bases at V and 4 bases at J, with 19 bases in the middle. The CDR3 extends over 18 amino acids. Germline loops: CDR1 MGHDK, CDR2 SYGVNS. Using immunoSEQ multiplex PCR, the repertoire was profiled, and TCRdb retains in-frame clones only, with some absent. In the table there are 30,000 to 40,000 clones, over 60% of which are singletons. Only a few counts were recorded for this clone. Its antigen is still unknown. The sequence derives from an adult with an advanced solid tumor such as melanoma, head and neck, liver or kidney cancer. Sequenced material: CD4+ or CD8+ T cells sorted from blood, taken in a trial of the OX40 agonist ivuxolimab. V usage is TRBV25-1 and J usage is TRBJ2-4, with D perhaps matching TRBD2 (7 bases). The CDR3 spells CASSEYTGRGFKKNIQYF. In nucleotides, the CDR3 is TGTGCCAGCAGTGAATATACGGGGAGGGGGTTTAAAAAAAACATTCAGTACTTC.